What follows is one T cell receptor beta chain and its context. The data originate from a study of technical replicates of blood from several donors. Profiling relied on immunoSEQ multiplex PCR, and the TCRdb table lists in-frame clones only, not all of them. Of over 90,000 clones listed, approximately 96% are singletons. Material: T cells isolated from PBMCs. This sequence was found in a human donor in good health.

For the CDR3, the DNA is TGTGCCAGTAGTGTTCTAGCGAACAATGAGCAGTTCTTC. Encoded protein: CASSVLANNEQFF. The chain carries TRBV19 and TRBJ2-1, with D perhaps matching TRBD2 (6 bases). The CDR3 runs to 13 residues. Germline lookup yields CDR1 LNHDA and CDR2 SQIVND (reference sequence). With 5 bases removed from V and 5 bases from J, the gap between germline ends came to 10 bases.